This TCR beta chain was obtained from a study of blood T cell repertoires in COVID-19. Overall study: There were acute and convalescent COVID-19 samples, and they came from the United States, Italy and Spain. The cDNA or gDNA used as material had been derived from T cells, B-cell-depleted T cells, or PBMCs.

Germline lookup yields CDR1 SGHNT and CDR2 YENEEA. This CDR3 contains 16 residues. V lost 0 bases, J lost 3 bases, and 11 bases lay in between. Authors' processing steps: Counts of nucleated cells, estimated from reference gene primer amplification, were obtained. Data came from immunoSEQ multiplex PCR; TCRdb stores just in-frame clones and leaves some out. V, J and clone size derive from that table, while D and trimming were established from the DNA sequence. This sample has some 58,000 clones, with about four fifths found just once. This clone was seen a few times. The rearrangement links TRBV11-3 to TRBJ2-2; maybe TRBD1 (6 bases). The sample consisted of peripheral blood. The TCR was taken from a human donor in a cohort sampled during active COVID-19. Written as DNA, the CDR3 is TGTGCCAGCAGCTTAGAGCACAGGGCGGACACCGGGGAGCTGTTTTTT. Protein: CASSLEHRADTGELFF. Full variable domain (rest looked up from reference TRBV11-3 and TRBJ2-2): EAGVVQSPRYKIIEKKQPVAFWCNPISGHNTLYWYLQNLGQGPELLIRYENEEAVDDSQLPKDRFSAERLKGVDSTLKIQPAELGDSAVYLCASSLEHRADTGELFFGEGSRLTVL.